This TCR beta chain stems from a study of identical twins. The study, taken as a whole, reports: In monozygotic twins, models underestimated the sharing of out-of-frame TCR alpha. Findings depended on cross-sectional statistics rather than tracking the same donors.

V shed 6 bases and J shed 10 bases, with 13 bases lying between them. Germline assignment: CDR1 SNHLY and CDR2 FYNNEI. The CDR3 has 13 amino acids. Concerning this clonotype: The antigen is unknown.

TCRdb analysed the 5' RACE reads with MiXCR anew, one entry per CDR3 protein. The sample records approximately 550,000 distinct CDR3 sequences, around 20% being singletons. The donors were all healthy and Caucasian. The same data also contributed to another study, on yellow fever vaccine responses in identical twins.

V is TRBV2 and J is TRBJ1-6; D is uncertain. This TCR was recovered from a woman under 30 in good health. Sequencing was done on a sample of CD4+ T cells sorted from blood. In DNA form, the CDR3 reads TGTGCCAGCAGAGGTGTGATAGGGTCACCCCTCCACTTT. Its protein product is CASRGVIGSPLHF.